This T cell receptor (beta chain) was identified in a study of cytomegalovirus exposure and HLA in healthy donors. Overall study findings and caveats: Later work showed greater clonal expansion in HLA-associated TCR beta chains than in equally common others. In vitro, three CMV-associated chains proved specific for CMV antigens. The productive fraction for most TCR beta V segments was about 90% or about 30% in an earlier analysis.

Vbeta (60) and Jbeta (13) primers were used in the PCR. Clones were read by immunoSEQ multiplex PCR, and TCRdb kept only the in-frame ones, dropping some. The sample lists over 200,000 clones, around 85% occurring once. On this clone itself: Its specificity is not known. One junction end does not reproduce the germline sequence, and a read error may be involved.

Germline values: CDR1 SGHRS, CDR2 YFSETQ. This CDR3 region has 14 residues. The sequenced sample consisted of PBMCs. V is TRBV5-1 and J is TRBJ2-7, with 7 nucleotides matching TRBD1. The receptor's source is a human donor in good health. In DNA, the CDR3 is TGCGCCAGCGGCTTGGCCAACAGGGGTTACGAGCAGTACTTC. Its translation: CASGLANRGYEQYF.